Listed below are T cell receptor beta chains from one sample, sequenced in a study of blood T cell repertoires in COVID-19. Assay: immunoSEQ multiplex PCR; the TCRdb copy retains only in-frame clones and omits some. The sample comprises roughly 150,000 clones, roughly 80% of which are singletons, and about 4% rests with the top ten. The source material was peripheral blood. The receptors were sampled from a woman older than 75 with acute or convalescent COVID-19. Both conserved end residues are trimmed from each CDR3. The D gene is left open where the match is weak.

v_call,d_call,cdr3_aa
TRBV30,TRBD1,AWAGQGTVTGLYGYT
TRBV6-5,NA,ASTAGPRLYGYT
TRBV7-9,TRBD1,ASSLDHRDSSST
TRBV14,NA,ASSRAVTGELF
TRBV5-1,NA,ASTLEGQVGETQY
TRBV18,TRBD2,ASRWGGYNEQF
TRBV6-5,TRBD1,ASSSARTGELYGYT
TRBV3-1/TRBV3-2,NA,ASSPTVSSYNEQF
TRBV3-1/TRBV3-2,NA,ASSQLQTSGYT
TRBV3-1/TRBV3-2,TRBD2,ASSQEGGGYEQY
TRBV5-1,NA,ASSLGPATNEKLF
TRBV3-1/TRBV3-2,TRBD1,ASSPGQIVYQPQH
TRBV7-9,TRBD1,ASSLSTGATEAF
TRBV27,TRBD1,ASQIVRGRGEKLF
TRBV5-6,NA,ASSPGFGNTIY
TRBV6-5,NA,ASSRHYTEAF
TRBV30,TRBD1,AWRVQGAPGGYT
TRBV6-5,NA,ASSYRRETGELF
TRBV7-9,TRBD1,ASSLGTGDEKLF
TRBV5-1,NA,ASTLQGRQDTQY
TRBV6-6,NA,ASSYSGRASYT
TRBV19,TRBD1,ASKPTGGSYEQY
TRBV7-6,NA,ASSQTGRGSWETQY
TRBV15,NA,ATRRTADNYGYT
TRBV2,NA,ASSDRGAGNTGELF
TRBV6-1,TRBD1,ASSEALDRWRSEAF
TRBV5-1,TRBD1,ASSSRTGDNYGYT
TRBV5-6,TRBD2,ASSFTSGSYNEQF
TRBV30,TRBD1,AWQTGTADGNQPQH
TRBV7-9,NA,ASSSTAGSLQY
TRBV6-5,NA,ASSYDTINEKLF